These 6 T cell receptor beta chains came from one sample sequenced in a study of blood T cell repertoires in COVID-19. Sequencing was performed with immunoSEQ multiplex PCR; in TCRdb, only in-frame clones are kept and a portion is missing. This sample has around 250,000 clones, with 70% to 90% found just once. Input material: PBMCs or T cells enriched from blood (not recorded which). The receptors originated from a woman aged 45-60 years who had recovered from COVID-19.

V is TRBV5-6 and J is TRBJ2-7; no clear D. V gave up 0 bases and J gave up 5 bases, with 12 bases separating them. The CDR3 sequence is 14 residues long. In germline, CDR1 is SGHDT, CDR2 YYEEEE. CDR3 in DNA: TGTGCCAGCAGCTTGGTGAGCCTCGCGAACGAGCAGTACTTC. Protein sequence: CASSLVSLANEQYF.

This rearrangement joins TRBV11-3 to TRBJ2-1; maybe TRBD1 (5 bases). Germline loops: CDR1 SGHNT, CDR2 YENEEA. V lost 1 base and J 5 bases, leaving 12 bases between the germline ends. CDR3 length: 15 amino acids. Here the CDR3 DNA reads TGTGCCAGCAGCTTAGTGCAGGGTGATAACAATGAGCAGTTCTTC. Translated: CASSLVQGDNNEQFF.

This clone was picked up a small number of times. The chain is built from TRBV28 and TRBJ2-7, with D possibly TRBD1 on 6 matching bases. Per germline, CDR1 MDHEN and CDR2 SYDVKM. The CDR3 runs 15 residues. The V end was cut by 3 bases, the J end by 0 bases, with 12 bases between. In DNA, the CDR3 is TGTGCCAGCAGTTTCCTCACAGGGAGCTCCTACGAGCAGTACTTC. The encoded protein is CASSFLTGSSYEQYF.

V gene TRBV19 combines with J gene TRBJ1-1; D is undetermined. There are 13 residues in the CDR3. Germline CDR1 LNHDA, CDR2 SQIVND (reference sequence). V lost 7 bases and J lost 4, with 13 bases in between. The CDR3 coding sequence is TGTGCCAGTACAGAGGGAATCGGCACTGAAGCTTTCTTT. Encoded protein: CASTEGIGTEAFF.

V usage is TRBV19 and J usage is TRBJ1-1, with 12 bases fitting TRBD1. Trimming at V came to 7 bases and at J to 3 bases, leaving 9 bases not matched to a gene. CDR3 length: 16 amino acids. Germline loops: CDR1 LNHDA, CDR2 SQIVND (reference sequence). DNA for the CDR3: TGTGCCAGTACTTACCGGGACAGGGGGCCTCACACTGAAGCTTTCTTT. The encoded protein is CASTYRDRGPHTEAFF.

The chain links TRBV19 to TRBJ2-4; 11 positions match TRBD2. Per the germline V gene, CDR1 is LNHDA and CDR2 is SQIVND (reference sequence). The CDR3 is made up of 16 amino acids. V lost 5 bases to trimming and J lost 8 bases; unmatched junction nucleotides: 11. The CDR3 DNA is TGTGCCAGTAGTCTCCAACTAGCGGGAGTGTCAGACATTCAGTACTTC. Amino acid sequence: CASSLQLAGVSDIQYF.